This TCR beta chain was obtained from a study of blood T cell repertoires in COVID-19. Study summary: The United States, Italy and Spain provided the acute and convalescent COVID-19 samples.

The CDR3 covers 15 residues. Trimming removed 3 bases from V and 2 bases from J, with 11 bases in between. Looked up from germline, CDR1 is ENHRY and CDR2 is SYGVKD. Profiling relied on immunoSEQ multiplex PCR, and the TCRdb table lists in-frame clones only, not all of them. The table has 250,000 to 350,000 clones, roughly 85% seen once; the top ten hold approximately 5%. A single count supports this clone. The sequenced sample was PBMCs or T cells enriched from blood (not recorded which). The chain links TRBV10-3 to TRBJ1-3; the D gene is possibly TRBD1 (6 bases). The TCR comes from a woman aged 25 to 39 who had recovered from COVID-19. CDR3 DNA: TGTGCCATCAGTGATACAGGGAAGGCTGGAAACACCATATATTTT. Translating gives CAISDTGKAGNTIYF.